This TCR beta chain was found in a study of early T cells in non-severe SARS-CoV-2 infection. V was pared by 2 bases and J by 2 bases, with 8 bases between. The germline V gene encodes CDR1 MNHEY and CDR2 SVGEGT. This CDR3 is 14 amino acids long. This clonotype has a count of ten or more. TCRdb processed the 5' RACE reads anew with MiXCR; each CDR3 protein has one entry. The repertoire holds tens of thousands of distinct CDR3 sequences, with around 14% as singletons. Input material: whole blood. The rearrangement links TRBV6-2 or TRBV6-3 to TRBJ2-3; D call uncertain. The source of this sequence is an adult who was a healthcare worker with PCR-confirmed SARS-CoV-2 infection or an uninfected control (not recorded which). The CDR3, as DNA: TGTGCCAGCAGTTACCGACGGTACACAGATACGCAGTATTTT. Residues: CASSYRRYTDTQYF.